This note documents a single TCR beta chain sequence. These data are taken from a study of blood T cell repertoires in COVID-19. How the authors handled the data: Amplification of reference gene primers provided the estimated nucleated cell counts. Using immunoSEQ multiplex PCR, the repertoire was profiled, and TCRdb retains in-frame clones only, with some absent. The V and J calls and clone size were taken over from that table, and D and trimming were inferred from the DNA. The table has about 180,000 clones, 86% seen once. The sample comprised peripheral blood. This receptor was identified in a man between 65 and 85 years old with active or convalescent COVID-19.

The CDR3 DNA is TGCGCCAGCAGCTCCGGACAGGCATGGATGAACACTGAAGCTTTCTTT. Amino acids: CASSSGQAWMNTEAFF. The chain is built from TRBV5-1 and TRBJ1-1; 7 bases align to TRBD1. The CDR3 is made up of 16 amino acids. Germline V gene lookup returns CDR1 SGHRS and CDR2 YFSETQ. J gave up 0 bases and V 3 bases, and 8 bases lay outside the gene matches.